The T cell receptor beta chain described here comes from a study of cytomegalovirus exposure and HLA in healthy donors. The CDR3 is 13 residues long. Germline V lookup: CDR1 PRHDT, CDR2 FYEKMQ (reference sequence). Trimming pared 4 bases from V and 5 bases from J, leaving 9 bases between. PCR amplification relied on 60 Vbeta primers (plus 13 Jbeta primers). Profiling relied on immunoSEQ multiplex PCR, and the TCRdb table lists in-frame clones only, not all of them. The sample lists approximately 140,000 clones, 80% seen once, with about 6.5% in the top ten. The chain links TRBV13 to TRBJ2-1; D is perhaps TRBD2 (5 bases). The material sequenced was PBMCs. The clonotype comes from a man aged 35 to 55 in good health and CMV-seropositive. The CDR3 loop reads CASSSRGDNEQFF. DNA of the CDR3: TGTGCCAGCAGCTCCCGGGGAGACAATGAGCAGTTCTTC.